These 19 T cell receptor beta chains were all obtained from the same sample, sequenced in a study of beta chain features in type 1 diabetes. Reverse transcription of all isolated RNA meant that expressed TCRB transcripts were sequenced. Assay: immunoSEQ multiplex PCR; the TCRdb copy retains only in-frame clones and omits some. Of about 900,000 clones listed, roughly 17% are singletons. The sequenced material came from naive CD4+ T cells from blood. Source of these receptors: a woman aged 18-35 years in good health.

The rearrangement uses TRBV11-2 and TRBJ2-1; 11 bases map to TRBD2. Looked up from germline, CDR1 is SGHAT and CDR2 is FQNNGV. CDR3 length equals 15 residues. J gave up 4 bases and V 5 bases, and 4 bases lay outside the gene matches. The CDR3 sequence is CASSKLAGAYNEQFF. In nucleotides, the CDR3 is TGTGCCAGCAGCAAACTAGCGGGAGCGTACAATGAGCAGTTCTTC.

V usage is TRBV27 and J usage is TRBJ2-7; D not certain. Germline CDR1 is MNHEY and CDR2 is SMNVEV (reference sequence). Trimming took off 8 bases at V and 0 bases at J, with 8 bases between the two ends. The CDR3 length is 12 residues. The CDR3 bases are TGTGCCAGCCCGACACCCTCCTACGAGCAGTACTTC. Amino acids: CASPTPSYEQYF.

In the case of this clone: Other DNA sequences in this specimen translate into the identical CDR3. CDR3 DNA: TGTGCCAGCAGTAGGGACAGGTACGAGCAGTACTTC. Its translation is CASSRDRYEQYF. The genes are TRBV6-5 and TRBJ2-7; 8 nucleotides line up with TRBD1. Germline CDR1 reads MNHEY; CDR2 reads SVGAGI. CDR3 length equals 12 residues. Trimming removed 5 bases from V and 4 bases from J; junction bases left unmatched: 1.

V is TRBV5-6 and J is TRBJ1-2; no clear D gene. Trimming pared 1 base from V and 8 bases from J, leaving 15 bases between. This CDR3 contains 14 residues. The germline CDR1 and CDR2 sequences are SGHDT and YYEEEE. The CDR3: CASSLWQTPNGYTF. The CDR3 DNA reads TGTGCCAGCAGCTTGTGGCAGACCCCTAACGGCTACACCTTC.

This clone has only a few counts. The rearrangement joins TRBV20-1 to TRBJ2-7; D uncertain. The V end lost 5 bases, the J end lost 4 bases, and 9 bases lay between the germline ends. The CDR3 has 11 amino acids. Germline loops: CDR1 DFQATT, CDR2 SNEGSKA (reference sequence). The DNA for the CDR3 is TGCAGTGCTGAAAGTGAATACGAGCAGTACTTC. Translating gives CSAESEYEQYF.

Only a few counts were recorded for this clone. This chain links TRBV6-6 with TRBJ2-7; D gene ambiguous. Trimming removed 2 bases at V and 2 bases at J, with 10 bases between. Germline V CDR1 and CDR2: MNHNY, SVGAGI (reference sequence). The CDR3 length is 14 residues. The CDR3 nucleotides read TGTGCCAGCAGTTACGAGTTCCCCACCTACGAGCAGTACTTC. Residues: CASSYEFPTYEQYF.

This clone was counted only a few times. This sequence joins TRBV6-1 and TRBJ2-3; weak D call: TRBD2 (5 bases). The CDR3 sequence is 12 residues long. The ends were cut back, 4 bases at V and 5 bases at J, with 7 bases in the middle. Germline CDR1 is MNHNS and CDR2 is SASEGT. CDR3 protein: CASSAAGDTQYF. The CDR3 DNA sequence: TGTGCCAGCAGTGCCGCGGGAGATACGCAGTATTTT.

This clone was detected a few times. V and J are TRBV9 and TRBJ2-2, with a possible D match to TRBD1 (7 bases). Germline V gene data show CDR1 as SGDLS and CDR2 as YYNGEE. V was pared by 7 bases and J by 3 bases, with 13 bases between. This CDR3 is built from 14 residues. Here the CDR3 DNA reads TGTGCCAGCGCGCGGGACAGAGACACCGGGGAGCTGTTTTTT. Residues: CASARDRDTGELFF.

In this sample, this clone turned up a few times. The chain is built from TRBV7-2 and TRBJ2-5; TRBD2 is a possible D gene (6 bases). Per the germline V gene, CDR1 is SGHTA and CDR2 is FQGNSA. This CDR3 spans 13 amino acids. V lost 4 bases and J lost 5, with 11 bases in between. Written as DNA, the CDR3 is TGTGCCAGCAGCTACGGGGGTGGTGAGACCCAGTACTTC. It codes for CASSYGGGETQYF.

Only one count was recorded for this clone. The rearrangement joins TRBV7-8 to TRBJ2-7; TRBD2 agrees at 7 bases. The germline V gene encodes CDR1 SGHVS and CDR2 FQNEAQ. This CDR3 has 14 residues. V was clipped by 7 bases and J by 0 bases; unmatched bases: 6. CDR3 sequence reads: CASMRASGSYEQYF. The CDR3 bases are TGTGCCAGCATGAGGGCTAGCGGCTCCTACGAGCAGTACTTC.

V gene TRBV18 combines with J gene TRBJ2-1; TRBD1 agrees at 7 bases. In germline, CDR1 is KGHSH, CDR2 LQKENI. The CDR3 consists of 15 residues. J was trimmed by 8 bases and V by 3 bases; bases with no gene match: 10. The CDR3 spells CASSPNLIQGHEQFF. The CDR3 DNA reads TGTGCCAGCTCACCTAACCTAATACAGGGGCATGAGCAGTTCTTC.

The chain links TRBV7-3 to TRBJ2-3; 7 bases agree with TRBD1. With V trimmed by 1 base and J by 0 bases, 10 bases remained unmatched. The CDR3 extends over 18 amino acids. The germline gives CDR1 SGHTA, CDR2 FQGTGA. The CDR3 sequence: CASSLRAQGTTSTDTQYF. CDR3 coding DNA: TGTGCCAGCAGCTTAAGGGCACAGGGGACCACTAGCACAGATACGCAGTATTTT.

The rearrangement uses TRBV28 and TRBJ1-5; D gene unclear. In germline, CDR1 is MDHEN, CDR2 SYDVKM. Trimming removed 6 bases at V and 6 bases at J, with 12 bases between. The CDR3 has 13 amino acids. Here the CDR3 reads CASRREASQPQHF. CDR3 nucleotide sequence: TGTGCCAGCAGGCGGGAAGCGAGTCAGCCCCAGCATTTT.

This clone was observed a few times. This chain connects TRBV9 to TRBJ2-1; D call uncertain. The germline CDR1 and CDR2 sequences are SGDLS and YYNGEE. V was cut by 0 bases and J by 0 bases, with 16 bases left in between. This CDR3 comprises 18 residues. CDR3 sequence reads: CASSVVGAPPSSYNEQFF. As DNA, the CDR3 is TGTGCCAGCAGCGTAGTTGGAGCGCCCCCGAGCTCCTACAATGAGCAGTTCTTC.

Regarding this clone: One end of the junction does not line up with germline, which may come from a read error. The chain couples TRBV28 to TRBJ1-1, with TRBD1 as a possible D gene (5 bases). This CDR3 has 14 residues. Germline V gives CDR1 MDHEN, CDR2 SYDVKM. CDR3 residues: CASRGANWGTKAFF. CDR3 nucleotides: TGTGCCAGCAGGGGAGCTAATTGGGGCACTAAAGCTTTCTTT.

The rearrangement joins TRBV21-1 to TRBJ2-7. TRBV21-1 is annotated as a pseudogene. The CDR3 has 13 amino acids. The CDR3 DNA reads TGTGCCAGCCTCGTCGTCATGTCCTACGAGCAGTACTTC. Its translation: CASLVVMSYEQYF.

The chain joins TRBV19 to TRBJ2-3; tentatively, D is TRBD2 (5 bases). The CDR3 has 14 amino acids. Trimming left V 3 bases short and J 5 bases short, with 12 bases between. Looked up from germline, CDR1 is LNHDA and CDR2 is SQIVND (reference sequence). This CDR3 is CASSIFAREDTQYF. CDR3 DNA: TGTGCCAGTAGTATTTTTGCGAGGGAAGATACGCAGTATTTT.

This clone was seen more than once but under ten times. CDR3 amino acids: CASSPDRRQPQHF. For the CDR3, the DNA is TGTGCCAGCAGCCCCGACAGGCGACAGCCCCAGCATTTT. The chain employs TRBV7-2 and TRBJ1-5; D is possibly TRBD1 (6 bases). CDR3 size: 13 residues. Trimming took 5 bases from V and 7 from J, leaving 12 bases between them. The germline V gene encodes CDR1 SGHTA and CDR2 FQGNSA.

This chain uses TRBV7-2 with TRBJ2-3; D gene uncertain. V was shortened by 3 bases and J by 5 bases, with 15 bases between the two germline ends. The CDR3 loop spans 15 amino acids. The germline V gene encodes CDR1 SGHTA and CDR2 FQGNSA. This CDR3 reads CASSFMTRLVDTQYF. The CDR3 coding sequence is TGTGCCAGCAGCTTCATGACTCGATTGGTAGATACGCAGTATTTT.